A selection of T cell receptor beta chains follows, all from one sample in a study of long-term antiretroviral therapy in people with HIV. Clones were sequenced by immunoSEQ multiplex PCR, and TCRdb holds only the in-frame ones, with some missing. In the table there are 15,000 to 20,000 clones, roughly nine tenths of which are singletons. The specimen was unsorted PBMCs, collected 0.3 years after starting antiretroviral therapy. The receptor set was obtained from a man aged 55 to 70 with HIV. Both conserved end residues are part of each CDR3. The order of the fields is clone size, V gene, J gene, D gene, CDR3 protein, CDR3 DNA. The D gene is left open where the match is weak. A row's size may be missing; if present it is once, few, many or a size class.

clone size: NA; V gene: TRBV15; J gene: TRBJ2-3; D gene: TRBD2; CDR3 protein: CATYNVRGDQHITDTQYF; CDR3 DNA: TGTGCCACCTACAACGTGCGGGGGGACCAGCATATAACAGATACGCAGTATTTT
clone size: NA; V gene: TRBV6-5; J gene: TRBJ1-5; D gene: NA; CDR3 protein: CASSRRMDLPQHF; CDR3 DNA: TGTGCCAGCAGCAGGAGGATGGATTTGCCCCAGCATTTT
clone size: NA; V gene: TRBV7-2; J gene: TRBJ1-6; D gene: NA; CDR3 protein: CASSLGYDNSPLHF; CDR3 DNA: TGTGCCAGCAGCTTAGGGTACGATAATTCACCCCTCCACTTT
clone size: NA; V gene: TRBV29-1; J gene: TRBJ2-1; D gene: TRBD2; CDR3 protein: CSVEAGLAFSREQFF; CDR3 DNA: TGCAGCGTTGAAGCTGGACTAGCGTTCTCTAGAGAGCAGTTCTTC
clone size: NA; V gene: TRBV9; J gene: TRBJ1-3; D gene: NA; CDR3 protein: CASSASLGGSGNTIYF; CDR3 DNA: TGTGCCAGCAGCGCCTCCCTGGGTGGCTCTGGAAACACCATATATTTT
clone size: NA; V gene: TRBV9; J gene: TRBJ1-4; D gene: TRBD1; CDR3 protein: CASSLGTATVEKLFF; CDR3 DNA: TGTGCCAGCAGCCTCGGGACAGCGACGGTGGAAAAACTGTTTTTT
clone size: once; V gene: TRBV5-1; J gene: TRBJ2-2; D gene: TRBD1; CDR3 protein: CASSPDRGNTGELFF; CDR3 DNA: TGCGCCAGCAGCCCGGACAGGGGAAACACCGGGGAGCTGTTTTTT
clone size: NA; V gene: TRBV7-9; J gene: TRBJ1-2; D gene: NA; CDR3 protein: CASSLAGGLSYTF; CDR3 DNA: TGTGCCAGCAGCTTAGCTGGGGGGTTAAGCTACACCTTC
clone size: NA; V gene: TRBV11-2; J gene: TRBJ2-5; D gene: TRBD2; CDR3 protein: CASSRLAGAQETQYF; CDR3 DNA: TGTGCCAGCAGCAGACTAGCGGGGGCCCAAGAGACCCAGTACTTC
clone size: NA; V gene: TRBV7-8; J gene: TRBJ1-4; D gene: NA; CDR3 protein: CASSSPRGDEKLFF; CDR3 DNA: TGTGCCAGCAGCTCCCCCAGGGGTGATGAAAAACTGTTTTTT
clone size: NA; V gene: TRBV28; J gene: TRBJ1-6; D gene: TRBD1; CDR3 protein: CASSRQGLGSPLHF; CDR3 DNA: TGTGCCAGCAGCCGACAGGGGTTGGGTTCACCCCTCCACTTT
clone size: NA; V gene: TRBV7-9; J gene: TRBJ1-1; D gene: NA; CDR3 protein: CASSFPENTEAFF; CDR3 DNA: TGTGCCAGCAGCTTCCCAGAGAACACTGAAGCTTTCTTT
clone size: once; V gene: TRBV6-5; J gene: TRBJ2-5; D gene: NA; CDR3 protein: CASRQNQETQYF; CDR3 DNA: TGTGCCAGCCGGCAGAACCAAGAGACCCAGTACTTC
clone size: NA; V gene: TRBV6-5; J gene: TRBJ2-7; D gene: TRBD1; CDR3 protein: CASSYLSGTGVYEQYF; CDR3 DNA: TGTGCCAGCAGTTACTTATCCGGGACAGGGGTCTACGAGCAGTACTTC
clone size: NA; V gene: TRBV7-3; J gene: TRBJ1-1; D gene: NA; CDR3 protein: CASSGQPNTEAFF; CDR3 DNA: TGTGCCAGCTCTGGACAGCCGAACACTGAAGCTTTCTTT
clone size: NA; V gene: TRBV7-3; J gene: TRBJ1-1; D gene: NA; CDR3 protein: CASSLRRGTEAFF; CDR3 DNA: TGTGCCAGCAGCTTAAGGCGGGGTACTGAAGCTTTCTTT
clone size: NA; V gene: TRBV9; J gene: TRBJ1-3; D gene: NA; CDR3 protein: CASSLRSIAGNTIYF; CDR3 DNA: TGTGCCAGCAGCTTAAGGAGCATAGCTGGAAACACCATATATTTT
clone size: NA; V gene: TRBV5-5; J gene: TRBJ1-5; D gene: NA; CDR3 protein: CASSLTGLSNQPQHF; CDR3 DNA: TGTGCCAGCAGCTTGACAGGACTTAGCAATCAGCCCCAGCATTTT
clone size: NA; V gene: TRBV5-6; J gene: TRBJ1-1; D gene: NA; CDR3 protein: CASSLADTEAFF; CDR3 DNA: TGTGCCAGCAGCCTCGCGGACACTGAAGCTTTCTTT
clone size: once; V gene: TRBV5-1; J gene: TRBJ1-4; D gene: NA; CDR3 protein: CASSPTNAGTNEKLFF; CDR3 DNA: TGCGCCAGCAGCCCCACAAACGCGGGAACTAATGAAAAACTGTTTTTT
clone size: once; V gene: TRBV4-1; J gene: TRBJ1-5; D gene: NA; CDR3 protein: CASSQKIYSPSTGSRNQPQHF; CDR3 DNA: TGCGCCAGCAGCCAAAAAATATATTCACCATCAACCGGGAGTCGCAATCAGCCCCAGCATTTT
clone size: NA; V gene: TRBV21-1; J gene: TRBJ2-7; D gene: NA; CDR3 protein: CASSKVTLWGDTGWYEQYF; CDR3 DNA: TGTGCCAGCAGCAAAGTTACATTGTGGGGGGACACTGGGTGGTACGAGCAGTACTTC
clone size: NA; V gene: TRBV27; J gene: TRBJ2-6; D gene: NA; CDR3 protein: CASSFSFGLDTGANVLTF; CDR3 DNA: TGTGCCAGCAGTTTTAGCTTCGGTCTCGACACTGGGGCCAACGTCCTGACTTTC
clone size: NA; V gene: TRBV18; J gene: TRBJ2-1; D gene: TRBD2; CDR3 protein: CASSIAGAYNEQFF; CDR3 DNA: TGTGCCAGCTCAATAGCGGGGGCATACAATGAGCAGTTCTTC
clone size: NA; V gene: TRBV6-5; J gene: TRBJ2-7; D gene: NA; CDR3 protein: CASSYSSTGTYEQYF; CDR3 DNA: TGTGCCAGCAGTTACTCGTCTACAGGAACCTACGAGCAGTACTTC
clone size: NA; V gene: TRBV5-6; J gene: TRBJ2-1; D gene: NA; CDR3 protein: CASSFVGSYNEQFF; CDR3 DNA: TGTGCCAGCAGCTTCGTAGGTTCCTACAATGAGCAGTTCTTC
clone size: NA; V gene: TRBV11-2; J gene: TRBJ2-1; D gene: NA; CDR3 protein: CASSLNPGLPVDEQFF; CDR3 DNA: TGTGCCAGCAGCCTAAACCCGGGACTCCCCGTCGATGAGCAGTTCTTC
clone size: NA; V gene: TRBV28; J gene: TRBJ1-4; D gene: TRBD1; CDR3 protein: CASSRPGQGNEKLFF; CDR3 DNA: TGTGCCAGCAGCCGTCCGGGACAGGGGAATGAAAAACTGTTTTTT
clone size: NA; V gene: TRBV5-1; J gene: TRBJ1-1; D gene: NA; CDR3 protein: CASSARGPNTEAFF; CDR3 DNA: TGCGCCAGCAGCGCCAGGGGCCCGAACACTGAAGCTTTCTTT
clone size: NA; V gene: TRBV10-2; J gene: TRBJ2-1; D gene: NA; CDR3 protein: CASSAASVNNEQFF; CDR3 DNA: TGCGCCAGCAGTGCCGCTAGCGTGAACAATGAGCAGTTCTTC
clone size: NA; V gene: TRBV14; J gene: TRBJ2-2; D gene: NA; CDR3 protein: CASSQVGRRSAGELFF; CDR3 DNA: TGTGCCAGCAGCCAAGTAGGCCGGAGGAGCGCCGGGGAGCTGTTTTTT
clone size: medium-sized; V gene: TRBV6-5; J gene: TRBJ1-5; D gene: TRBD1; CDR3 protein: CASSRQGWDQPQHF; CDR3 DNA: TGTGCCAGCAGCCGACAGGGGTGGGATCAGCCCCAGCATTTT
clone size: NA; V gene: TRBV1; J gene: TRBJ1-5; D gene: NA; CDR3 protein: CTSSQDRGRRNQPQHF; CDR3 DNA: TGCACCAGCAGCCAAGATCGAGGCAGGAGAAATCAGCCCCAGCATTTT
clone size: NA; V gene: TRBV19; J gene: TRBJ2-1; D gene: NA; CDR3 protein: CASGQNSRSYNEQFF; CDR3 DNA: TGTGCCAGTGGCCAGAATAGTAGGAGCTACAATGAGCAGTTCTTC
clone size: NA; V gene: TRBV5-1; J gene: TRBJ2-2; D gene: TRBD2; CDR3 protein: CASTQIAGANTGELFF; CDR3 DNA: TGCGCCAGCACCCAGATAGCGGGAGCGAACACCGGGGAGCTGTTTTTT
clone size: NA; V gene: TRBV5-5; J gene: TRBJ2-7; D gene: NA; CDR3 protein: CASSRPLGHSWEQYF; CDR3 DNA: TGTGCCAGCAGCCGCCCCCTGGGACACAGTTGGGAGCAGTACTTC
clone size: NA; V gene: TRBV27; J gene: TRBJ2-2; D gene: NA; CDR3 protein: CASSPLQGPGELFF; CDR3 DNA: TGTGCCAGCAGTCCGCTACAGGGACCCGGGGAGCTGTTTTTT
clone size: once; V gene: TRBV14; J gene: TRBJ2-7; D gene: NA; CDR3 protein: CASSQVSDRIGEQYF; CDR3 DNA: TGTGCCAGCAGCCAAGTTTCGGACCGCATCGGCGAGCAGTACTTC
clone size: once; V gene: TRBV29-1; J gene: TRBJ1-1; D gene: NA; CDR3 protein: CSVERPLNTEAFF; CDR3 DNA: TGCAGCGTTGAGAGGCCCCTGAACACTGAAGCTTTCTTT